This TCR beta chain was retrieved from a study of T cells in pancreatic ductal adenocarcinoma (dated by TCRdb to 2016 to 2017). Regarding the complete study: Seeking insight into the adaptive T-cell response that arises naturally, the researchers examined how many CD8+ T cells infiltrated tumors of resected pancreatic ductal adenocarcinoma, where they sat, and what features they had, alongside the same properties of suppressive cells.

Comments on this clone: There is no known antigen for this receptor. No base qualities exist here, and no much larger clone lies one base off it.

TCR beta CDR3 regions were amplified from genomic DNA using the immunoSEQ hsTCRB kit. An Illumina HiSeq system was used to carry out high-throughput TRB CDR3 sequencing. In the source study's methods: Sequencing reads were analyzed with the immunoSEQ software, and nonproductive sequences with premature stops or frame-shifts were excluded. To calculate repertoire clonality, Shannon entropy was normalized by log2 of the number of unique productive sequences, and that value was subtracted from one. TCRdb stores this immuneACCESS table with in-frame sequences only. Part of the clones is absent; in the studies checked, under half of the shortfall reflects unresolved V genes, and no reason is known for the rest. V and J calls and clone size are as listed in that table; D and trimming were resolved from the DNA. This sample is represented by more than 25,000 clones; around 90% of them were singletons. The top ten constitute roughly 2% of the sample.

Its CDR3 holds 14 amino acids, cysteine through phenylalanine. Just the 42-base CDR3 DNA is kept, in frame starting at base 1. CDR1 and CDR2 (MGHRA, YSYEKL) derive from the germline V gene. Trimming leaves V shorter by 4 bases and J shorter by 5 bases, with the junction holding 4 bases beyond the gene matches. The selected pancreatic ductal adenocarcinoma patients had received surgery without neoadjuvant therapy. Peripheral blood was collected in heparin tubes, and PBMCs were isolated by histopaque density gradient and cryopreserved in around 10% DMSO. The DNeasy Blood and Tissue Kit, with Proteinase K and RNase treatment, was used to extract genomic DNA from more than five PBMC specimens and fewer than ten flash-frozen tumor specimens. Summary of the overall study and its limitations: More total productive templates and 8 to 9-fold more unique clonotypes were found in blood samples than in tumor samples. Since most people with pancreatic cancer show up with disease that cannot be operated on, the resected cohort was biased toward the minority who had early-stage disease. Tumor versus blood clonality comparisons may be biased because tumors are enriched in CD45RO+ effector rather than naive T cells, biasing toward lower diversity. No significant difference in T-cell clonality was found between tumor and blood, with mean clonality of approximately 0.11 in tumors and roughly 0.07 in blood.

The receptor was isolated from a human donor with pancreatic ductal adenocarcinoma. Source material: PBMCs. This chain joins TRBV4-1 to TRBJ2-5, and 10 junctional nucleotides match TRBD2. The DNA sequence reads TGCGCCAGCAGCCCCCTAGCGGGAGAGGAGACCCAGTACTTC. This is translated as CASSPLAGEETQYF.